The source of this T cell receptor beta chain is a study of spatial heterogeneity in lung cancer. The wider study: Sequences of the beta chain were consistently detected in greater numbers than alpha-chain sequences. Combinations of a unique TCR and a UMI were tallied in raw reads, and on average each appeared more than ten times.

In the case of this clonotype: What it binds is unknown.

Indicated time point: sample taken at primary tumor resection. Single TCR cDNA molecules each had their own unique molecular identifier. TCRdb passed the 5' RACE reads through MiXCR, listing each CDR3 protein once. Among a few thousand distinct CDR3 sequences listed, approximately 40% were seen once. Study-level results: It was found that expanded intratumoral alpha and beta TCR counts tracked tumor mutation counts.

V lost 4 bases to trimming and J lost 7 bases; unmatched junction nucleotides: 8. This CDR3 spans 15 amino acids. Germline V gene lookup returns CDR1 MGHRA and CDR2 YSYEKL. The source is a male donor with early-stage non-small cell lung cancer. The sample consisted of lung tumor tissue, taken at surgery. The chain combines TRBV4-1 with TRBJ2-4, with 9 bases aligning to TRBD1. CDR3 bases: TGCGCCAGCAGCCGGGAAACAGGGGGCGCGAACATTCAGTACTTC. Translation: CASSRETGGANIQYF.